The present T cell receptor beta chain was sequenced within a study of shared T cell receptors in the human thymus. The method was immunoSEQ multiplex PCR; TCRdb's version includes in-frame clones alone and lacks a portion of them. The data contain just under 550,000 clones, about four fifths of them seen just once; the ten biggest clones take up around 0.013%. The V end was cut by 0 bases, the J end by 3 bases, with 8 bases between. Germline-derived CDR1 and CDR2 are LGHNA and YSLEER. The CDR3 loop spans 14 amino acids. These same records also appear under a second study, on human thymus T cells. That paper notes: Donors consisted of healthy Finnish infants (having corrective surgery for congenital heart defects). Thymus pieces cut out during corrective heart surgery were the tissue that was used.

The clonotype originates from a boy younger than two with a congenital heart defect. Input material: thymocytes. V usage is TRBV4-3 and J usage is TRBJ1-1; maybe TRBD1 (6 bases). CDR3 amino acids: CASSQDGGHTEAFF. CDR3 nucleotide sequence: TGCGCCAGCAGCCAAGATGGGGGCCACACTGAAGCTTTCTTT.